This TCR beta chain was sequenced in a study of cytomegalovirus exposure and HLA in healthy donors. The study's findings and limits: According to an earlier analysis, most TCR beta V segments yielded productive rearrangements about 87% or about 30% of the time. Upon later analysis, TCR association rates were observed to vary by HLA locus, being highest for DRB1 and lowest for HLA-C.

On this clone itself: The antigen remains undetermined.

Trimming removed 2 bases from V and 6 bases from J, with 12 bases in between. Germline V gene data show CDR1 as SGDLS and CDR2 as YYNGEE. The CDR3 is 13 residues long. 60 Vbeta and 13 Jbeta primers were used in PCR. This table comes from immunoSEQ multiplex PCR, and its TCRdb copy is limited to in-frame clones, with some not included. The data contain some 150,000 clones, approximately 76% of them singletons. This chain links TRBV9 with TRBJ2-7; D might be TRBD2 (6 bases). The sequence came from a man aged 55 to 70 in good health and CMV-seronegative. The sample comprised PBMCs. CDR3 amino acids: CASSVGGGAEQYF. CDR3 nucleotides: TGTGCCAGCAGCGTTGGAGGAGGGGCCGAGCAGTACTTC. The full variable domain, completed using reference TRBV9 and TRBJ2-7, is DSGVTQTPKHLITATGQRVTLRCSPRSGDLSVYWYQQSLDQGLQFLIQYYNGEERAKGNILERFSAQQFPDLHSELNLSSLELGDSALYFCASSVGGGAEQYFGPGTRLTVT.